The 17 T cell receptor beta chains below all came from one sample that was sequenced in a study of cytomegalovirus exposure and HLA in healthy donors. Primers included in the PCR were 60 Vbeta and 13 Jbeta primers. Profiled with immunoSEQ multiplex PCR; TCRdb holds only in-frame clones, not every one. This repertoire shows fewer than 200,000 clones, approximately 80% found once; its top ten account for over 2%. Specimen: PBMCs. These TCRs come from a woman aged 40 to 50 in good health and CMV-seropositive.

The chain combines TRBV7-9 with TRBJ1-4; TRBD1 aligns across 8 bases. The CDR3 extends over 14 amino acids. Germline CDR1 reads SEHNR; CDR2 reads FQNEAQ (reference sequence). V shed 6 bases, J shed 7 bases, and the junction held 7 bases outside the gene matches. The CDR3 spells CASRVDREGEKLFF. CDR3 DNA sequence: TGTGCCAGCAGGGTGGACAGGGAAGGTGAAAAACTGTTTTTT. The full variable domain, in which reference TRBV7-9 and TRBJ1-4 provide the parts outside the CDR3, is DTGVSQNPRHKITKRGQNVTFRCDPISEHNRLYWYRQTLGQGPEFLTYFQNEAQLEKSRLLSDRFSAERPKGSFSTLEIQRTEQGDSAMYLCASRVDREGEKLFFGSGTQLSVL.

The genes are TRBV6-5 and TRBJ1-2; no firm D call. From germline, CDR1 is MNHEY and CDR2 SVGAGI. There are 12 residues in the CDR3. V gave up 8 bases and J gave up 3 bases, with 10 bases separating them. DNA for the CDR3: TGTGCCAGCGGAAAGGAGGACTATGGCTACACCTTC. Its protein is CASGKEDYGYTF.

The rearrangement joins TRBV2 to TRBJ1-5; 7 bases align to TRBD1. V was pared by 6 bases and J by 6 bases, with 11 bases of the junction left unmatched. This CDR3 spans 15 amino acids. Looked up from germline, CDR1 is SNHLY and CDR2 is FYNNEI. CDR3 coding DNA: TGTGCCAGCAGCGCACAGGGGAGCAATAGTCAGCCCCAGCATTTT. Translated, it gives CASSAQGSNSQPQHF.

The chain combines TRBV5-1 with TRBJ1-1; the match to TRBD1 covers 7 bases. In germline, CDR1 is SGHRS, CDR2 YFSETQ. CDR3 size: 13 residues. V lost 4 bases, J lost 8 bases, and 8 bases stayed unmatched. CDR3 region: CASSQTGLREAFF. CDR3 sequence (DNA): TGCGCCAGCAGCCAGACAGGGCTCAGGGAAGCTTTCTTT.

This clone was counted once. V gene TRBV6-5 combines with J gene TRBJ1-1, with no clear D. V was pared by 5 bases and J by 2 bases, with 12 bases between. The germline gives CDR1 MNHEY, CDR2 SVGAGI. The CDR3 totals 14 residues. The CDR3 spells CASSPAWANTEAFF. The CDR3 coding sequence is TGTGCCAGCAGTCCCGCGTGGGCCAACACTGAAGCTTTCTTT.

This chain uses TRBV10-3 with TRBJ2-7; D possibly corresponds to TRBD2 (5 bases). Germline V gene data show CDR1 as ENHRY and CDR2 as SYGVKD. This CDR3 is built from 15 residues. The V end was cut by 10 bases, the J end by 1 base, with 20 bases between. For the CDR3, the DNA is TGTGCCACCGCCCAGGACCAGGACTGGTCCTACGAGCAGTACTTC. Translated, it gives CATAQDQDWSYEQYF.

The V gene is TRBV7-2, the J gene TRBJ2-1, with TRBD1 matching over 10 bases. With V trimmed by 1 base and J by 6 bases, 3 bases remained unmatched. The CDR3 spans 15 residues. Germline CDR1 is SGHTA and CDR2 is FQGNSA. CDR3 residues: CASSLVWTGGNEQFF. DNA for the CDR3: TGTGCCAGCAGCTTAGTTTGGACAGGGGGCAATGAGCAGTTCTTC. The full variable domain, completed using reference TRBV7-2 and TRBJ2-1, is GAGVSQSPSNKVTEKGKDVELRCDPISGHTALYWYRQSLGQGLEFLIYFQGNSAPDKSGLPSDRFSAERTGGSVSTLTIQRTQQEDSAVYLCASSLVWTGGNEQFFGPGTRLTVL.

The gene calls are TRBV15 and TRBJ1-6, with unresolved D. Trimming took 0 bases from V and 7 from J, leaving 7 bases between them. Germline CDR1 reads LNHNV; CDR2 reads YYDKDF (reference sequence). The length of the CDR3 is 14 residues. This CDR3 is CATSRDIGNSPLHF. For the CDR3, the DNA is TGTGCCACCAGCAGAGATATCGGGAATTCACCCCTCCACTTT.

About this clone itself: This specimen includes other DNA sequences encoding the same CDR3. V gene TRBV6-5 combines with J gene TRBJ1-1, with 8 bases aligning to TRBD1. This CDR3 contains 13 residues. Losses at the gene ends were 3 bases for V and 4 bases for J; bases not matched to a gene: 1. Per the germline V gene, CDR1 is MNHEY and CDR2 is SVGAGI. The CDR3 is CASSYDRGTEAFF. The CDR3 DNA follows: TGTGCCAGCAGTTATGACAGGGGCACTGAAGCTTTCTTT.

This chain links TRBV2 with TRBJ1-5; no clear D. V lost 3 bases and J lost 6, with 12 bases in between. This CDR3 contains 14 residues. Germline V gene sequence: CDR1 SNHLY, CDR2 FYNNEI. The CDR3 DNA is TGTGCCAGCAGTGAGACTTCGGCCGCTCAGCCCCAGCATTTT. As protein: CASSETSAAQPQHF.

The chain links TRBV5-4 to TRBJ2-1, with TRBD2 matching over 10 bases. The V gene end was trimmed by 7 bases and the J gene end by 6 bases; junction bases not matched to a gene: 10. There are 15 residues in the CDR3. The germline V gene encodes CDR1 SGHNT and CDR2 YYREEE (reference sequence). DNA of the CDR3: TGTGCCAGCCACTCGGTCAGCGGGGGGGCCAATGAGCAGTTCTTC. Protein: CASHSVSGGANEQFF.

CDR3: CASRKAAFTEAFF. The CDR3 DNA is TGTGCCAGCAGGAAGGCGGCTTTCACTGAAGCTTTCTTT. V gene TRBV6-5 combines with J gene TRBJ1-1; D call uncertain. Germline V gene sequence: CDR1 MNHEY, CDR2 SVGAGI. The V and J ends lost 6 bases and 4 bases respectively, with 12 bases between them. The CDR3 runs 13 residues.

V and J are TRBV6-6 and TRBJ2-3; D is unresolved. This CDR3 contains 14 residues. Germline assignment: CDR1 MNHNY and CDR2 SVGAGI (reference sequence). V gave up 6 bases and J gave up 1 base, with 11 bases separating them. The CDR3 bases are TGTGCCAGCAGGCACGCCTCGGGCACAGATACGCAGTATTTT. Encoded protein: CASRHASGTDTQYF.

This clone was observed once. The chain combines TRBV18 with TRBJ1-1, with TRBD1 matching 8 bases. The CDR3 runs to 16 residues. Per germline, CDR1 KGHSH and CDR2 LQKENI. Trimming cost V 4 bases and J 2 bases; bases outside gene matches: 9. CDR3 nucleotide sequence: TGTGCCAGCTCACACGGGACAGGAAAGGGTAACACTGAAGCTTTCTTT. Protein product: CASSHGTGKGNTEAFF.

The chain employs TRBV7-9 and TRBJ1-5; tentatively, D is TRBD1 (6 bases). The CDR3 is 16 residues long. V was cut by 2 bases and J by 7 bases, with 18 bases left in between. CDR1 is SEHNR and CDR2 is FQNEAQ in the germline V gene (reference sequence). The chain's CDR3 is CASSLNGIGGKQPQHF. In nucleotides, the CDR3 is TGTGCCAGCAGCTTAAATGGGATAGGGGGAAAGCAGCCCCAGCATTTT. The whole variable domain, filled in from reference TRBV7-9 and TRBJ1-5, reads DTGVSQNPRHKITKRGQNVTFRCDPISEHNRLYWYRQTLGQGPEFLTYFQNEAQLEKSRLLSDRFSAERPKGSFSTLEIQRTEQGDSAMYLCASSLNGIGGKQPQHFGDGTRLSIL.

J is TRBJ1-3 and V is TRBV19; tentatively, D is TRBD1 (6 bases). The CDR3 consists of 16 residues. Trimming removed 6 bases from V and 4 bases from J, with 19 bases in between. Germline V gene data show CDR1 as LNHDA and CDR2 as SQIVND (reference sequence). This CDR3 reads CASSPGGLLGGNTIYF. Here the CDR3 DNA reads TGTGCCAGTAGCCCGGGGGGCCTCTTGGGAGGAAACACCATATATTTT.

This chain connects TRBV19 to TRBJ2-1; 10 nucleotides agree with TRBD2. Trimming removed 5 bases from V and 5 bases from J; junction bases left unmatched: 9. Germline V gene data show CDR1 as LNHDA and CDR2 as SQIVND (reference sequence). The CDR3 length is 16 residues. The CDR3 spells CASSGGTSATNNEQFF. The CDR3 DNA reads as TGTGCCAGTAGTGGAGGGACTAGCGCGACGAACAATGAGCAGTTCTTC.